A single sample gave rise to the 21 T cell receptor beta chains below, sequenced in a study of T cell repertoires in cytomegalovirus infection. MiXCR was run by TCRdb on the reads, yielding one entry per CDR3 protein. The repertoire holds about 140,000 distinct CDR3 sequences, with approximately 5.9% as singletons. The sample was PBMCs. These receptor sequences come from a human donor in good health (CMV status not recorded). Some clones in this sample may be carry-over from other donors' samples.

Comment on this clonotype: A much larger clone sits a single nucleotide away, making a read error possible. V is TRBV19 and J is TRBJ2-3; D is unresolved. V was pared by 4 bases and J by 1 base, with 6 bases between. CDR3 length: 13 amino acids. Germline V gene lookup returns CDR1 LNHDA and CDR2 SQIVND (reference sequence). This CDR3 is CASSKFGTDTQYF. The CDR3 DNA sequence: TGTGCCAGTAGTAAATTCGGCACAGATACGCAGTATTTT.

This chain links TRBV7-9 with TRBJ2-7, with D perhaps matching TRBD2 (6 bases). The germline V gene encodes CDR1 SEHNR and CDR2 FQNEAQ (reference sequence). The CDR3 is 15 amino acids. V shed 5 bases and J shed 3 bases, with 17 bases lying between them. The CDR3, as DNA: TGTGCCAGCAGCCCGCGGGACTTCCCCGTCTACGAGCAGTACTTC. This translates into CASSPRDFPVYEQYF.

This clonotype was seen ten or more times. V gene TRBV20-1 combines with J gene TRBJ2-2, with D uncertain. The germline CDR1 and CDR2 sequences are DFQATT and SNEGSKA (reference sequence). CDR3 length: 14 residues. Trimming left V 3 bases short and J 5 bases short, with 13 bases between. The CDR3 region is CSASVHRRTGELFF. CDR3 nucleotides: TGCAGTGCTAGTGTCCACAGACGGACCGGGGAGCTGTTTTTT.

This clonotype was recorded many times. The chain combines TRBV19 with TRBJ2-7; D unclear. Germline CDR1 and CDR2: LNHDA and SQIVND (reference sequence). Trimming cost V 4 bases and J 3 bases, with 4 bases left between them. The CDR3 runs to 11 residues. CDR3 DNA: TGTGCCAGTAGTAGGGGCTACGAGCAGTACTTC. This translates into CASSRGYEQYF.

This clonotype was counted ten times or more. The chain uses TRBV18 and TRBJ2-3, with D uncertain. CDR1 is KGHSH, CDR2 LQKENI, per germline. The CDR3 extends over 14 amino acids. V was pared by 3 bases and J by 2 bases, with 9 bases between. CDR3 sequence: CASSPPTATDTQYF. The DNA for the CDR3 is TGTGCCAGCTCACCTCCAACCGCCACAGATACGCAGTATTTT.

This clonotype was seen only a few times. V usage is TRBV6-6 and J usage is TRBJ2-1; a weak D match, TRBD2 (5 bases). CDR1 and CDR2 (germline): MNHNY, SVGAGI (reference sequence). The CDR3 runs 15 residues. The V end lost 5 bases, the J end lost 0 bases, and 11 bases lay between the germline ends. CDR3 DNA sequence: TGTGCCAGCAGTAGCGGCTTCAGCTCCTACAATGAGCAGTTCTTC. Translating it yields CASSSGFSSYNEQFF.

This clonotype was observed many times. The genes are TRBV7-2 and TRBJ2-3; D remains unclear. CDR1 SGHTA and CDR2 FQGNSA come from the germline V gene. Trimming removed 5 bases at V and 6 bases at J, with 12 bases between. The CDR3 spans 13 residues. CDR3 coding DNA: TGTGCCAGCAGCGCCGAGGAGTGGGATACGCAGTATTTT. Its protein product is CASSAEEWDTQYF.

This clonotype was seen ten or more times. The genes are TRBV7-8 and TRBJ1-2; 9 bases agree with TRBD1. This CDR3 spans 15 amino acids. The germline CDR1 and CDR2 sequences are SGHVS and FQNEAQ. V trimming: 5 bases; J trimming: 4 bases; junction bases outside the gene matches: 8. CDR3 region: CASSPSQGATYGYTF. The CDR3 DNA follows: TGTGCCAGCAGCCCATCACAGGGGGCAACCTATGGCTACACCTTC.

This clonotype was seen ten or more times. A junction end diverges from the germline sequence, so it may reflect a read error. The chain employs TRBV7-3 and TRBJ2-5; maybe TRBD1 (6 bases). This CDR3 region has 15 residues. Germline values: CDR1 SGHTA, CDR2 FQGTGA. The CDR3 sequence: CASSVTGSKQETQYF. The CDR3 coding sequence is TGTGCCAGCAGCGTAACAGGGTCGAAGCAAGAGACCCAGTACTTC.

The table lists this clonotype with a few counts. V and J are TRBV19 and TRBJ2-5; 8 positions agree with TRBD1. V lost 9 bases to trimming and J lost 4 bases; unmatched junction nucleotides: 10. Germline V lookup: CDR1 LNHDA, CDR2 SQIVND (reference sequence). The CDR3 has 14 amino acids. CDR3 nucleotide sequence: TGTGCCAGCCGACAGGGGAGGTTGGTAGAGACCCAGTACTTC. Translating gives CASRQGRLVETQYF.

This clonotype was seen once. J is TRBJ2-5 and V is TRBV7-9; D assignment may be TRBD1 or TRBD2 (5 bases each). In germline, CDR1 is SEHNR, CDR2 FQNEAQ (reference sequence). Trimming cost V 3 bases and J 5 bases, with 10 bases left between them. The CDR3 has 13 residues. DNA for the CDR3: TGTGCCAGCAGCTTGCAGGGAGAGGAGACCCAGTACTTC. It codes for CASSLQGEETQYF.

This clonotype appeared many times. The chain recombines TRBV7-2 with TRBJ1-1; D is undetermined. V dropped 2 bases and J dropped 0 bases, with 10 bases sitting between them. Germline-derived CDR1 and CDR2 are SGHTA and FQGNSA. The CDR3 totals 15 residues. CDR3 region: CASSLRLAMNTEAFF. The CDR3 bases are TGTGCCAGCAGCTTACGATTAGCCATGAACACTGAAGCTTTCTTT.

This clonotype was picked up many times. The V and J genes are TRBV12-3 or TRBV12-4 and TRBJ2-3; D gene ambiguous. V lost 2 bases to trimming and J lost 2 bases, with 11 bases between them. The CDR3 is 15 residues long. CDR3 sequence reads: CASSLLSQNTDTQYF. As DNA, the CDR3 is TGTGCCAGCAGTTTATTGAGTCAGAACACAGATACGCAGTATTTT.

This clonotype was detected ten times or more. J is TRBJ2-7 and V is TRBV27; possible D gene TRBD1, 5 bases. Trimming pared 5 bases from V and 0 bases from J, leaving 8 bases between. CDR3 size: 13 residues. Germline V gene sequence: CDR1 MNHEY, CDR2 SMNVEV (reference sequence). The CDR3 protein is CASSRTPSYEQYF. The DNA for the CDR3 is TGTGCCAGCAGTAGGACACCCTCCTACGAGCAGTACTTC.

The sample holds many counts of this clonotype. This chain links TRBV29-1 with TRBJ1-3; D is ambiguous. Germline CDR1 and CDR2: SQVTM and ANQGSEA. The CDR3 contains 13 residues. V lost 6 bases and J lost 0, with 9 bases in between. The CDR3 spells CSVGQNSGNTIYF. In DNA form, the CDR3 reads TGCAGCGTAGGGCAGAACTCTGGAAACACCATATATTTT.

This clonotype appeared many times. The chain recombines TRBV12-3 or TRBV12-4 with TRBJ1-4, with D maybe TRBD1 (6 bases). The CDR3 spans 15 residues. V was pared by 5 bases and J by 0 bases, with 10 bases between. The CDR3 region has the DNA TGTGCCAGCAGTCCCCGGACAGCAACTAATGAAAAACTGTTTTTT. Translating it yields CASSPRTATNEKLFF.

This clonotype has at least ten counts. The chain carries TRBV7-2 and TRBJ2-2; 8 nucleotides match TRBD2. From germline, CDR1 is SGHTA and CDR2 FQGNSA. Trimming cost V 4 bases and J 4 bases; bases outside gene matches: 8. This CDR3 comprises 16 residues. CDR3 coding DNA: TGTGCCAGCAGCTCGCGACCGGGGGGGAGCACCGGGGAGCTGTTTTTT. This translates into CASSSRPGGSTGELFF.

The table lists this clonotype with many counts. The rearrangement links TRBV7-2 to TRBJ2-5; no clear D gene. Trimming left V 5 bases short and J 7 bases short, with 11 bases between. This CDR3 is built from 12 residues. The V gene's germline CDR1 is SGHTA and CDR2 FQGNSA. The CDR3 DNA reads as TGTGCCAGCAGCCCCCCCGCCGGGACCCAGTACTTC. Its protein product is CASSPPAGTQYF.

This clonotype was counted ten times or more. The chain carries TRBV2 and TRBJ1-5; D gene ambiguous. The CDR3 spans 16 residues. Germline CDR1 reads SNHLY; CDR2 reads FYNNEI. V shed 6 bases and J shed 0 bases, with 15 bases lying between them. In nucleotides, the CDR3 is TGTGCCAGCAGCCTGACTCCTCCTTATAGCAATCAGCCCCAGCATTTT. It codes for CASSLTPPYSNQPQHF.

The chain has TRBV5-5 and TRBJ2-7; D might be TRBD1 or TRBD2, each matching 5 bases. The CDR3 is 14 residues long. Trimming pared 1 base from V and 5 bases from J, leaving 13 bases between. Germline V gene data show CDR1 as SGHKS and CDR2 as YYEKEE (reference sequence). CDR3 in amino acids: CASSLIQGRDEQYF. The CDR3 DNA follows: TGTGCCAGCAGCTTGATCCAGGGACGGGACGAGCAGTACTTC.

This clonotype appeared many times. The CDR3 region has the DNA TGTGCCAGCAGCTTAGGTCCAAGGACAACAGATACGCAGTATTTT. Protein product: CASSLGPRTTDTQYF. This chain links TRBV7-8 with TRBJ2-3; D perhaps matches TRBD1 (5 bases). The V end was cut by 1 base, the J end by 3 bases, with 11 bases between. Germline CDR1 SGHVS, CDR2 FQNEAQ. The CDR3 sequence is 15 residues long.